Listed below are T cell receptor beta chains from one sample, sequenced in a study of Graves' ophthalmopathy and Graves' hyperthyroidism. Each CDR3 protein gets one entry after TCRdb re-called the multiplex PCR reads with MiXCR. This table holds 680,000 or so distinct CDR3 sequences, about a fifth found once. Sequencing was performed on peripheral blood. These receptors were obtained from a woman under 30 with stable Graves' hyperthyroidism. Some clones in this sample may be carry-over from other donors' samples. Both conserved end residues are part of each CDR3. Each record gives: D gene, clone size, J gene, V gene, CDR3 DNA, CDR3 protein. A D gene is named only where the DNA matches it firmly. Clone size is shown for a subset of rows, as once, few, many or a class of expanded clone.

>TRBD1|many|TRBJ2-7|TRBV28
TGTGCCAGCCTTCCCGGACAGGGGGCCCCCTACGAGCAGTACTTC
CASLPGQGAPYEQYF
>-|many|TRBJ2-2|TRBV6-2/TRBV6-3
TGTGCCAGCAGTTACGGGGGTTGGGGACAAATGAACACCGGGGAGCTGTTTTTT
CASSYGGWGQMNTGELFF
>-|many|TRBJ2-2|TRBV11-2
TGTGCCAGCAGCTTAGTAATCCCCAGCGGGACAATCACCGGGGAGCTGTTTTTT
CASSLVIPSGTITGELFF
>-|many|TRBJ1-1|TRBV12-3/TRBV12-4
TGTGCCAGCAGTTTATATCCAGGGCCCCCCGAAGCTTTCTTT
CASSLYPGPPEAFF
>-|many|TRBJ1-5|TRBV10-3
TGTGCCACCCTCCGGGACAGCAATCAGCCCCAGCATTTT
CATLRDSNQPQHF
>TRBD1|few|TRBJ2-2|TRBV2
TGTGCCAGCAGTATGATAGGGGGCCAGAACACCGGGGAGCTGTTTTTT
CASSMIGGQNTGELFF
>-|once|TRBJ1-5|TRBV24-1
TGTGCCACCAGTGATTCCGGCCTCAATCAGCCCCAGCATTTT
CATSDSGLNQPQHF
>TRBD1|-|TRBJ2-4|TRBV27
TGTGCCAGCAGTGACAGGGGAATTTTCGGCATTAAGTACTTC
CASSDRGIFGIKYF
>TRBD2|-|TRBJ2-7|TRBV12-3/TRBV12-4
TGTGCCAGCAGTTTAGATACTAGCGGGGTCTCCTACGAGCAGTACTTC
CASSLDTSGVSYEQYF
>-|few|TRBJ1-1|TRBV30
TGTGCCGGCGACAGGCTGACCACTGAAGCTTTCTTT
CAGDRLTTEAFF
>-|many|TRBJ1-1|TRBV12-3/TRBV12-4
TGTGCCAGCAGTTTGGGTCGCACTGAAGCTTTCTTT
CASSLGRTEAFF
>-|-|TRBJ2-5|TRBV19
TGTGCCAGTAGTATGTCAGCAGTTGTGGAGACCCAGTACTTC
CASSMSAVVETQYF
>TRBD1|many|TRBJ1-5|TRBV6-2/TRBV6-3
TGTGCCAGCAGTTACTCGGTGGGATCTCGGCAGGGGGATCGAAGCAATCAGCCCCAGCATTTT
CASSYSVGSRQGDRSNQPQHF
>-|many|TRBJ2-7|TRBV12-3/TRBV12-4
TGTGCCAGCAGTTGGAGTGGGGGCTACGAGCAGTACTTC
CASSWSGGYEQYF
>-|many|TRBJ1-2|TRBV30
TGTGCCTGGAGGGCAGGGTCTAACTATGGCTACACCTTC
CAWRAGSNYGYTF
>TRBD2|few|TRBJ2-5|TRBV2
TGTGCCAGCAAAGGACTAGCGGAAGAGACCGAGTACTTC
CASKGLAEETEYF
>TRBD1|-|TRBJ1-2|TRBV5-6
TGTGCCAGCAGCTTGAGCCTCAGGCGACAGGGTCCCTATGGCTACACCTTC
CASSLSLRRQGPYGYTF
>TRBD1|many|TRBJ1-5|TRBV10-2
TGCGCCAGCAGGGGGACAGGGTGGCAGCCCCAGCATTTT
CASRGTGWQPQHF
>-|many|TRBJ2-7|TRBV27
TGTGCCAGCAGTCTTCCGGGACTCCACATATACGAGCAGTACTTC
CASSLPGLHIYEQYF
>TRBD1|many|TRBJ1-2|TRBV7-7
TGTGCCAGCAGCCCGACCTTTTTGGACAGGGGCCATGGCTACACCTTC
CASSPTFLDRGHGYTF
>-|many|TRBJ1-5|TRBV12-3/TRBV12-4
TGTGCCAGCAGTTCAGTCCATCGGGCTCAGCCCCAGCATTTT
CASSSVHRAQPQHF
>-|-|TRBJ1-3|TRBV20-1
TGCAGTGCTAGATTCGGAAACACCATATATTTT
CSARFGNTIYF
>-|few|TRBJ2-5|TRBV16
TGTGCCAGCAGCCAATCGGCAGAGACCCAGTACTTC
CASSQSAETQYF
>TRBD1|many|TRBJ1-1|TRBV12-3/TRBV12-4
TGTGCCAGCACCCTTGGACAGGGGGTCAACAATGAAGCTTTCTTT
CASTLGQGVNNEAFF
>-|many|TRBJ2-7|TRBV10-1
TGCGCCAGCAGTGAGAACATCTACGAGCAGTACTTC
CASSENIYEQYF
>TRBD1|-|TRBJ1-1|TRBV6-5
TGTGCCAGCAGTTACCCCAGGGGGCGCATGGGCGGTGAAGCTTTCTTT
CASSYPRGRMGGEAFF
>-|few|TRBJ1-1|TRBV3-1
TGTGCCAGCAGCCAACAGTCCTTGAACACTGAAGCTTTCTTT
CASSQQSLNTEAFF
>-|many|TRBJ1-5|TRBV20-1
TGCAGTGCTAGAGACCAGTTCAATCAGCCCCAGCATTTT
CSARDQFNQPQHF
>-|many|TRBJ1-1|TRBV6-5
TGTGCCAGCAGTTACTCCTCGGTAACTGAAGCTTTCTTT
CASSYSSVTEAFF
>-|-|TRBJ1-5|TRBV3-1
TGTGCCAGCAGCCAAGGAACGGGGGCGCATCAGCCCCAGCATTTT
CASSQGTGAHQPQHF
>TRBD1|-|TRBJ1-2|TRBV12-3/TRBV12-4
TGTGCCAGCAGCCCGGGACAGAGGACCTATGGCTACACCTTC
CASSPGQRTYGYTF
>TRBD1|many|TRBJ2-7|TRBV5-1
TGCGCCAGCAGCTTGACAGGGGCGGACTACGAGCAGTACTTC
CASSLTGADYEQYF
>-|many|TRBJ1-1|TRBV6-1
TGTGCCAGCAGTCGACAGGATAAGAACACTGAAGCTTTCTTT
CASSRQDKNTEAFF
>-|few|TRBJ1-1|TRBV30
TGTGCCTGGAGTGTAACGGGACTGCACACTGAAGCTTTCTTT
CAWSVTGLHTEAFF
>-|-|TRBJ1-2|TRBV30
TGTGCCTGGAGTGTTAGTCTGAACTATGGCTACACCTTC
CAWSVSLNYGYTF
>TRBD2|many|TRBJ2-7|TRBV20-1
TGCAGTGCTAGATCTTGGGTGGGACTAGCGGGAGGAAACTACGAGCAGTACTTC
CSARSWVGLAGGNYEQYF
>-|many|TRBJ2-7|TRBV6-1
TGTGCCAGCATGAAGGGTTCGGGGAACTACGAGCAGTACTTC
CASMKGSGNYEQYF
>-|-|TRBJ1-2|TRBV6-2/TRBV6-3
TGTGCCAGCAGTTCCGGCCCCCTTCGAGGCTACACCTTC
CASSSGPLRGYTF
>-|many|TRBJ1-1|TRBV7-9
TGTGCCAGCAGCTCCTTCGAGAGGACTGAAGCTTTCTTT
CASSSFERTEAFF
>-|-|TRBJ1-5|TRBV7-2
TGTGCCAGCAGCCTCTCACATAGCAATCAGCCCCAGCATTTT
CASSLSHSNQPQHF
>-|many|TRBJ1-5|TRBV6-1
TGTGCCAGCAGTGAATGGCGAAGCAATCAGCCCCAGCATTTT
CASSEWRSNQPQHF
>-|-|TRBJ2-5|TRBV4-1
TGCGCCAGCAGCCAAATGGGCAGCCAAGAGACCCAGTACTTC
CASSQMGSQETQYF
>-|many|TRBJ1-5|TRBV28
TGTGCCAGCAGACGTCCGACAGGTGGCCGTGGGCCCCAGCATTTT
CASRRPTGGRGPQHF
>-|many|TRBJ1-1|TRBV4-1
TGCGCCAGCGGGGACCCACTAAGGAACACTGAAGCTTTCTTT
CASGDPLRNTEAFF
>TRBD2|-|TRBJ2-4|TRBV20-1
TGCAGTGCTAGAGATCTTTTCGTAGAACTAGCGGGGGGAGGAGCCAAAAACATTCAGTACTTC
CSARDLFVELAGGGAKNIQYF
>TRBD1|-|TRBJ1-3|TRBV5-1
TGCGCCAGCAGCTTGAGGGGACAGGGAGCGGCTGGAAACACCATATATTTT
CASSLRGQGAAGNTIYF
>-|-|TRBJ2-5|TRBV28
TGTGCCAGCAGTTTATTTTGGGCAGTGAATTCCCAAGAGACCCAGTACTTC
CASSLFWAVNSQETQYF
>-|many|TRBJ1-2|TRBV12-3/TRBV12-4
TGTGCCAGCAGTTCTCAAGCAAAAGCTGACGGCTACACCTTC
CASSSQAKADGYTF
>-|many|TRBJ2-2|TRBV2
TGTGCCAGCAGTCAACCCGGGCTTAGCGTACAGATCGTTGGCACCGGGGAGCTGTTTTTT
CASSQPGLSVQIVGTGELFF
>-|many|TRBJ2-7|TRBV6-2/TRBV6-3
TGTGCCAGCAGTGACAGAGAGCTCTCCTACGAGCAGTACTTC
CASSDRELSYEQYF
>-|many|TRBJ2-7|TRBV20-1
TGCAGTGCTAGAGATCCCGGAGGTTCGTCCTACGAGCAGTACTTC
CSARDPGGSSYEQYF
>TRBD2|many|TRBJ2-5|TRBV7-2
TGTGCCAGCAGCTCGCAAAGGGTAGCGGGTTACGGGACCCAGTACTTC
CASSSQRVAGYGTQYF
>-|few|TRBJ1-2|TRBV11-3
TGTGCCAGCAGCTTAGAAGGGACGCCCGAGGGTGGCTACACCTTC
CASSLEGTPEGGYTF
>-|many|TRBJ2-7|TRBV12-3/TRBV12-4
TGTGCCAGCAGTTTGGGGGGACCCACCTACGAGCAGTACTTC
CASSLGGPTYEQYF
>-|-|TRBJ1-1|TRBV12-3/TRBV12-4
TGTGCTAGCAGTCCCCTCCACGGAGAAGCTTTCTTT
CASSPLHGEAFF
>-|many|TRBJ1-2|TRBV12-3/TRBV12-4
TGTGCCAGCAACCGCGGACACGGGGCCTATGGCTACACCTTC
CASNRGHGAYGYTF
>-|many|TRBJ1-1|TRBV20-1
TGCAGTGCTACTGGGACATTGAACACTGAAGCTTTCTTT
CSATGTLNTEAFF
>-|many|TRBJ2-4|TRBV28
TGTGCCAGCAGTTCGAGGAAAGACATTAAGTACTTC
CASSSRKDIKYF
>TRBD2|few|TRBJ2-7|TRBV24-1
TGTGCCACTGGACTAGCGGGAGTTAACGAGCAGTACTTC
CATGLAGVNEQYF